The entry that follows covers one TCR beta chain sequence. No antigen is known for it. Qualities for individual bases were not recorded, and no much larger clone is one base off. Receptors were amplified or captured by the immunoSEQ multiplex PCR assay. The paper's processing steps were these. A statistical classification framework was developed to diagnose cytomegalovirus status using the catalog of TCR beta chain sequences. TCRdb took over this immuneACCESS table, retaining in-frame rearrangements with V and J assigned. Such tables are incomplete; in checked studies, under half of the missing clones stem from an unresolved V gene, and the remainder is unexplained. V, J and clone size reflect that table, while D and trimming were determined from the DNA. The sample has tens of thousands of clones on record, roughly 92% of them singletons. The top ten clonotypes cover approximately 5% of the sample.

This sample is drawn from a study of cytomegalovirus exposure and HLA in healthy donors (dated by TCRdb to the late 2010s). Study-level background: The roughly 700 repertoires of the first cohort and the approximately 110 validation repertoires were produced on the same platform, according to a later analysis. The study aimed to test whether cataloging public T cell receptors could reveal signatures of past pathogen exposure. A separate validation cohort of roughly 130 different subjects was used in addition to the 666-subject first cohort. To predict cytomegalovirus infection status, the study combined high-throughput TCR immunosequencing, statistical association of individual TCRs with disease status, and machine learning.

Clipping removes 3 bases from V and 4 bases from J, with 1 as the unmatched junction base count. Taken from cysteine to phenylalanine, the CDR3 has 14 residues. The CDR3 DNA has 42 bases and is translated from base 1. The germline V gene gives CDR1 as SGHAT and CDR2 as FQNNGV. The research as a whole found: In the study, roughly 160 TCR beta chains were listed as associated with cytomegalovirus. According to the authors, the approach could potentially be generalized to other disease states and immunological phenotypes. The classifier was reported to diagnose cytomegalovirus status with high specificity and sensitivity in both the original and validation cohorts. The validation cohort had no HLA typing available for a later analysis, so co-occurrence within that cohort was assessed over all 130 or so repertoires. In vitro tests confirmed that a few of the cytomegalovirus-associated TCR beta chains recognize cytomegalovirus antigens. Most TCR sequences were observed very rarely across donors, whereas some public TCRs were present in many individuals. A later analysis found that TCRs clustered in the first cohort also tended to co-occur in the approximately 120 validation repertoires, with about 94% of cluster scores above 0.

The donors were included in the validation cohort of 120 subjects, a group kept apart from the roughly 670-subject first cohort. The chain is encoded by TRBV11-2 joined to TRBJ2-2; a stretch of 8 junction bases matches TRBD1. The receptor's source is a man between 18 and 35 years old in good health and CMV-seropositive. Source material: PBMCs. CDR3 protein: CASSLDRATGELFF. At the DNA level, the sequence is TGTGCCAGCAGCTTGGACAGGGCCACCGGGGAGCTGTTTTTT.